This TCR beta chain is drawn from a study of identical twins. Template switching added a universal primer site, and cDNA bore unique molecular identifiers. MiXCR, run by TCRdb on the 5' RACE reads, gives a single entry per CDR3 protein. Among hundreds of thousands of distinct CDR3 sequences listed, roughly a quarter were seen once. This sample also belongs to another study, concerning T cells expressing NK-cell markers. As reported in that work: Top CD8+ clonotypes included the dominant CD3+CD56+NKG2C+ clonotypes in several donors. In a handful of donors, dominant clonotypes made up about 25-60.1% of CD3+CD56-NKG2C+ cells. Questions lingered over whether expanded NKG2C+ T cell clones were HCMV-specific.

The sequence came from a woman between 18 and 30 years old in good health. Sequenced input: CD4+ T cells sorted from blood.

CDR3 in DNA: TGCAGTGCTAGTGTGGTTGAGCCAGATACGCAGTATTTT. The encoded protein is CSASVVEPDTQYF. This rearrangement joins TRBV20-1 to TRBJ2-3, with D unclear. V gave up 3 bases and J gave up 4 bases, with 11 bases separating them. Per germline, CDR1 DFQATT and CDR2 SNEGSKA (reference sequence). CDR3 size: 13 residues.